The clone carrying this T cell receptor (beta chain) occurred once. Its specificity is unknown. Measured with immunoSEQ multiplex PCR; TCRdb has only the in-frame clones, and not every one. This table holds 220,000 or so clones, roughly 87% found once. This sample is part of a study of cytomegalovirus exposure and HLA in healthy donors. Study outcomes and limitations: According to a later analysis, TCR clusters from the first cohort tended to co-occur in the approximately 120 validation repertoires.

The receptor's source is a woman aged 18 to 35 in good health and CMV-seropositive. Sequenced: PBMCs.

The CDR3: CAPAEEKLFF. Here the CDR3 DNA reads TGTGCCCCGGCGGAAGAAAAACTGTTTTTT. This rearrangement joins TRBV28 to TRBJ1-4; D remains unclear. The CDR3 contains 10 residues. The V and J ends lost 11 bases and 8 bases respectively, with 9 bases between them. Germline lookup yields CDR1 MDHEN and CDR2 SYDVKM.